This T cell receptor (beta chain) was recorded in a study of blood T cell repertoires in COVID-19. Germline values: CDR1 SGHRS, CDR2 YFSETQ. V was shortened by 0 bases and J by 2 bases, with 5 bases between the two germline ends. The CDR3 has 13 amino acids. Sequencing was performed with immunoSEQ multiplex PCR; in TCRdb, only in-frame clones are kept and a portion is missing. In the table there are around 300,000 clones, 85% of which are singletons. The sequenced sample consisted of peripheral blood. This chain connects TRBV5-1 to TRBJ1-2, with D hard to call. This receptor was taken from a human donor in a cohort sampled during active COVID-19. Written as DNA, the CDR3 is TGCGCCAGCAGCTTGGCACAGAACTATGGCTACACCTTC. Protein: CASSLAQNYGYTF.